These T cell receptor beta chains were read from a single sample in a study of blood T cell repertoires in COVID-19. Assay: immunoSEQ multiplex PCR; the TCRdb copy retains only in-frame clones and omits some. Of around 120,000 clones in the sample, roughly two thirds are singletons; the top ten hold about 6.5%. Specimen: peripheral blood. These receptors were collected from a man at least 80 years old with acute or convalescent COVID-19. Each CDR3 is given with its conserved first and last residue. The D gene is left open where the match is weak. Only some rows state a clone size, as once, few, many or a class for expanded clones.

V gene	J gene	clone size	D gene	CDR3 protein	CDR3 DNA
TRBV5-1	TRBJ2-5	-	-	CASSLLAGETQYF	TGCGCCAGCAGCTTACTAGCCGGGGAGACCCAGTACTTC
TRBV18	TRBJ1-6	few	-	CASSRSGGGYNSPLHF	TGTGCCAGCTCACGCTCAGGAGGAGGCTATAATTCACCCCTCCACTTT
TRBV27	TRBJ2-3	once	-	CASSLSPTTLSTDTQYF	TGTGCCAGCAGTTTATCTCCGACAACCCTTAGCACAGATACGCAGTATTTT
TRBV28	TRBJ1-6	few	-	CASSMQKGLKSPLHF	TGTGCCAGCAGCATGCAAAAGGGGCTCAAGTCACCCCTCCACTTT
TRBV6-2/TRBV6-3	TRBJ2-5	-	-	CASSYAIAGEYEETQYF	TGTGCCAGCAGTTACGCGATCGCAGGGGAGTATGAGGAGACCCAGTACTTC
TRBV6-2/TRBV6-3	TRBJ2-1	-	-	CASSYSLARYGWNEQFF	TGTGCCAGCAGTTACTCTCTAGCCAGGTATGGGTGGAATGAGCAGTTCTTC
TRBV7-9	TRBJ1-6	few	-	CASSLALGGNSPLHF	TGTGCCAGCAGCTTAGCGTTGGGGGGGAATTCACCCCTCCACTTT
TRBV4-2	TRBJ2-7	-	-	CASSLGSVQTDEQYF	TGTGCCAGCAGCCTCGGAAGCGTTCAGACAGACGAGCAGTACTTC
TRBV7-9	TRBJ2-1	-	-	CASSLGGGYTYNEQFF	TGTGCCAGCAGCTTAGGTGGCGGGTACACCTACAATGAGCAGTTCTTC
TRBV6-2/TRBV6-3	TRBJ2-7	-	TRBD2	CASSSYGTTYEQYF	TGTGCCAGCAGTTCCTACGGGACTACCTACGAGCAGTACTTC
TRBV7-9	TRBJ1-2	-	TRBD1	CASSRATGGGYTF	TGTGCCAGCAGCCGGGCCACAGGGGGGGGCTACACCTTC
TRBV19	TRBJ1-1	-	-	CASSISTGRAEAFF	TGTGCCAGTAGTATTAGTACAGGGAGGGCTGAAGCTTTCTTT
TRBV7-2	TRBJ1-6	-	TRBD1	CASSLRGGGSPLHF	TGTGCCAGCAGCTTACGAGGGGGCGGATCACCCCTCCACTTT
TRBV4-1	TRBJ2-1	-	-	CASSQTQGTSYNEQFF	TGCGCCAGCAGCCAAACCCAGGGGACCTCCTACAATGAGCAGTTCTTC
TRBV4-3	TRBJ1-6	-	-	CASSQQPASGLGSPLHF	TGCGCCAGCAGCCAACAACCGGCCTCAGGACTGGGTTCACCCCTCCACTTT
TRBV19	TRBJ1-5	-	-	CASSVSDLPNQPQHF	TGTGCCAGTAGTGTCTCAGACTTGCCTAACCAGCCCCAGCATTTT
TRBV2	TRBJ2-3	-	TRBD1	CASSSQGADTQYF	TGTGCCAGCAGTTCACAGGGGGCAGATACGCAGTATTTT